The next 26 T cell receptor beta chains were all read from a single sample in a study of blood T cell repertoires in COVID-19. The method was immunoSEQ multiplex PCR; TCRdb's version includes in-frame clones alone and lacks a portion of them. The sample yields more than 200,000 clones, around four fifths seen once. The sequencing input was peripheral blood. The receptors here all came from a man aged 60-69 years with acute or convalescent COVID-19.

The chain recombines TRBV27 with TRBJ2-4; TRBD1 matches 7 bases. Germline assignment: CDR1 MNHEY and CDR2 SMNVEV (reference sequence). CDR3 size: 15 residues. Trimming took 6 bases from V and 0 from J; bases not matched to a gene: 5. The CDR3 reads CASRQGNLAKNIQYF. The CDR3 nucleotides are TGTGCCAGCAGACAGGGGAATTTAGCCAAAAACATTCAGTACTTC.

The chain uses TRBV7-3 and TRBJ2-6; D possibly corresponds to TRBD1 (5 bases). The V gene's germline CDR1 is SGHTA and CDR2 FQGTGA. This CDR3 has 17 amino acids. Trimming took 5 bases from V and 0 from J, leaving 14 bases between them. This CDR3 reads CASSPQGPLSGANVLTF. CDR3 bases: TGTGCCAGCAGCCCTCAGGGTCCCCTCTCTGGGGCCAACGTCCTGACTTTC.

About this clone itself: Other DNA sequences of this sample code for an identical CDR3. This chain connects TRBV7-2 to TRBJ2-3; 10 nucleotides agree with TRBD2. The length of the CDR3 is 16 residues. CDR1 is SGHTA, CDR2 FQGNSA, per germline. The ends lost 4 bases at V and 4 bases at J; junction bases unmatched: 8. The CDR3, as DNA: TGTGCCAGCAGCTACGGAGCGGGAGGGCGCGCAGATACGCAGTATTTT. It yields the protein CASSYGAGGRADTQYF.

This chain joins TRBV6-2 or TRBV6-3 and TRBJ2-1, with a weak D call TRBD2 (6 bases). The V gene lost 0 bases and the J gene lost 7 bases, with 13 bases spanning the gap. The length of the CDR3 is 15 residues. CDR1 MNHEY and CDR2 SVGEGT come from the germline V gene. The CDR3 here is CASSYSSLARNEQFF. The CDR3 DNA reads as TGTGCCAGCAGTTACTCAAGCCTAGCGAGGAATGAGCAGTTCTTC.

The V gene is TRBV4-1, the J gene TRBJ1-1; D gene uncertain. The V gene lost 0 bases and the J gene lost 0 bases, with 8 bases spanning the gap. The CDR3 runs to 15 residues. Germline loops: CDR1 MGHRA, CDR2 YSYEKL. The DNA of the CDR3 is TGCGCCAGCAGCCAAGAGAGGGTCATGAACACTGAAGCTTTCTTT. Its protein is CASSQERVMNTEAFF.

Concerning this clone itself: Other DNA sequences from this sample encode an identical CDR3 as well. This chain connects TRBV25-1 to TRBJ1-1; TRBD1 matches at 9 bases. Germline V gene sequence: CDR1 MGHDK, CDR2 SYGVNS. With 5 bases clipped from V and 3 bases from J, the junction kept 1 base outside the gene matches. This CDR3 has 13 amino acids. The chain's CDR3 is CASSRQGDTEAFF. DNA of the CDR3: TGTGCCAGCAGTAGACAGGGGGACACTGAAGCTTTCTTT.

The chain combines TRBV15 with TRBJ1-4; no definite D call. V was clipped by 0 bases and J by 4 bases, with 12 bases between them. The CDR3 has 16 amino acids. Germline V gives CDR1 LNHNV, CDR2 YYDKDF (reference sequence). In DNA form, the CDR3 reads TGTGCCACCAGCAGAGATCGAGGCGGAGGTAATGAAAAACTGTTTTTT. The encoded protein is CATSRDRGGGNEKLFF.

This sequence joins TRBV10-3 and TRBJ2-3; a possible D gene is TRBD1 (5 bases). CDR3 size: 17 residues. The germline CDR1 and CDR2 sequences are ENHRY and SYGVKD. Trimming cost V 0 bases and J 5 bases, with 18 bases left between them. CDR3 region: CAISESQGRVRGDTQYF. The CDR3, as DNA: TGTGCCATCAGTGAGTCCCAGGGCAGGGTCAGAGGAGATACGCAGTATTTT.

The chain has TRBV4-2 and TRBJ2-5; TRBD2 is a possible D gene (7 bases). The CDR3 covers 15 residues. Deletions cut 6 bases from V and 5 bases from J, with 19 bases between. Germline lookup yields CDR1 LGHNA and CDR2 YNFKEQ. The CDR3 bases are TGTGCCAGCAGTCGCGAGGGGGGGCAGGGGGAGACCCAGTACTTC. This encodes CASSREGGQGETQYF.

The V gene is TRBV5-1, the J gene TRBJ2-1; D perhaps matches TRBD2 (6 bases). This CDR3 is 15 amino acids long. Trimming removed 4 bases at V and 5 bases at J, with 16 bases between. CDR1 is SGHRS and CDR2 is YFSETQ in the germline V gene. The CDR3: CASSLGDFTNNEQFF. CDR3 in DNA: TGCGCCAGCAGCCTAGGGGACTTTACAAACAATGAGCAGTTCTTC.

This clone was seen a single time. The V gene is TRBV20-1, the J gene TRBJ2-3; D ambiguous. V lost 3 bases, J lost 0 bases, and 7 bases lay in between. The CDR3 spans 13 residues. CDR1 and CDR2 (germline): DFQATT, SNEGSKA (reference sequence). CDR3 residues: CSASYGSTDTQYF. The CDR3 DNA is TGCAGTGCTAGTTACGGGAGCACAGATACGCAGTATTTT.

The chain joins TRBV5-8 to TRBJ1-1; D is uncertain. CDR1 is SGHTS and CDR2 is YDEGEE in the germline V gene. Trimming shortened V by 5 bases and J by 3 bases, and 11 bases separated the two germline ends. CDR3 length: 13 amino acids. CDR3 region: CASRLMRDTEAFF. DNA for the CDR3: TGTGCCAGCAGGCTAATGAGGGACACTGAAGCTTTCTTT.

The J gene is TRBJ2-1, the V gene TRBV11-2; 9 bases fit TRBD2. V gave up 3 bases and J gave up 6 bases; unmatched junction bases: 6. The germline gives CDR1 SGHAT, CDR2 FQNNGV. The CDR3 runs to 15 residues. In DNA, the CDR3 is TGTGCCAGCAGCTTTTTGCAGCGGGGGGCCAATGAGCAGTTCTTC. Its protein is CASSFLQRGANEQFF.

This chain connects TRBV19 to TRBJ1-2; TRBD1 matches 7 bases. The CDR3 has 13 amino acids. With V trimmed by 6 bases and J by 1 base, 2 bases remained unmatched. Germline values: CDR1 LNHDA, CDR2 SQIVND (reference sequence). CDR3 in DNA: TGTGCCAGTAGAGGACAGGATAACTATGGCTACACCTTC. This codes for CASRGQDNYGYTF.

A remark on this clone: Other DNA sequences within the sample encode an identical CDR3. The rearrangement links TRBV15 to TRBJ2-7, with D uncertain. There are 13 residues in the CDR3. V was cut by 0 bases and J by 2 bases, with 5 bases left in between. Germline CDR1 and CDR2: LNHNV and YYDKDF (reference sequence). The chain's CDR3 is CATSRDLTYEQYF. CDR3 sequence (DNA): TGTGCCACCAGCAGAGATTTAACCTACGAGCAGTACTTC.

This sequence joins TRBV7-8 and TRBJ2-5, with TRBD1 identical over 10 bases. The CDR3 is made up of 15 amino acids. With 0 bases clipped from V and 5 bases from J, the junction kept 3 bases outside the gene matches. CDR1 is SGHVS, CDR2 FQNEAQ, per germline. CDR3 coding DNA: TGTGCCAGCAGCTTAGCTCCGGGACAGGGGGAGACCCAGTACTTC. It codes for CASSLAPGQGETQYF.

The chain combines TRBV11-2 with TRBJ2-1, with D possibly TRBD2 on 5 matching bases. In germline, CDR1 is SGHAT, CDR2 FQNNGV. The CDR3 has 13 residues. Trimming removed 3 bases from V and 4 bases from J, with 7 bases in between. The CDR3: CASSFGVYNEQFF. The CDR3 DNA follows: TGTGCCAGCAGCTTCGGGGTATACAATGAGCAGTTCTTC.

The J gene is TRBJ1-3, the V gene TRBV5-1, with D possibly TRBD1 on 5 matching bases. Germline V gene lookup returns CDR1 SGHRS and CDR2 YFSETQ. This CDR3 spans 14 amino acids. Between the trimmed V and J ends, which lost 4 bases and 2 bases, there was a span of 10 bases. CDR3 nucleotide sequence: TGCGCCAGCAGCCCCGGGGGAACTGGAAACACCATATATTTT. Translation gives CASSPGGTGNTIYF. The variable domain in full, completed from reference TRBV5-1 and TRBJ1-3, reads KAGVTQTPRYLIKTRGQQVTLSCSPISGHRSVSWYQQTPGQGLQFLFEYFSETQRNKGNFPGRFSGRQFSNSRSEMNVSTLELGDSALYLCASSPGGTGNTIYFGEGSWLTVV.

This rearrangement joins TRBV7-9 to TRBJ2-1; 13 bases are a match to TRBD2. Trimming took 3 bases from V and 7 from J; bases not matched to a gene: 9. This CDR3 comprises 17 residues. Germline V gives CDR1 SEHNR, CDR2 FQNEAQ (reference sequence). The CDR3 coding sequence is TGTGCCAGCAGCTTGCGGATTGTGACTAGCGGGAGGAATGAGCAGTTCTTC. This codes for CASSLRIVTSGRNEQFF. The variable domain in full, completed from reference TRBV7-9 and TRBJ2-1, reads DTGVSQNPRHKITKRGQNVTFRCDPISEHNRLYWYRQTLGQGPEFLTYFQNEAQLEKSRLLSDRFSAERPKGSFSTLEIQRTEQGDSAMYLCASSLRIVTSGRNEQFFGPGTRLTVL.

The chain carries TRBV12-3 or TRBV12-4 and TRBJ1-1, with 8 bases identical to TRBD1. This CDR3 comprises 13 residues. After removal of 3 bases from V and 4 bases from J, the junction contained 1 base not matched to a gene. The CDR3 reads CASSFGQGTEAFF. The CDR3 DNA reads TGTGCCAGCAGTTTTGGACAGGGCACTGAAGCTTTCTTT.

The chain couples TRBV5-1 to TRBJ2-7, with D hard to call. The CDR3 extends over 14 amino acids. V lost 0 bases, J lost 1 base, and 8 bases lay in between. Germline V lookup: CDR1 SGHRS, CDR2 YFSETQ. CDR3: CASSLGWQSYEQYF. For the CDR3, the DNA is TGCGCCAGCAGCTTGGGCTGGCAGTCCTACGAGCAGTACTTC.

This clone was counted a single time. V is TRBV5-8 and J is TRBJ1-6; the match to TRBD1 covers 7 bases. Trimming at V came to 0 bases and at J to 7 bases, leaving 4 bases not matched to a gene. The CDR3 totals 15 residues. Germline V CDR1 and CDR2: SGHTS, YDEGEE. Here the CDR3 reads CASSLGAGGNSPLHF. The CDR3 nucleotides are TGTGCCAGCAGCTTGGGGGCAGGGGGGAATTCACCCCTCCACTTT.

V gene TRBV9 combines with J gene TRBJ1-2; D uncertain. Germline values: CDR1 SGDLS, CDR2 YYNGEE. This CDR3 comprises 14 residues. The ends were cut back, 4 bases at V and 8 bases at J, with 18 bases in the middle. CDR3 in amino acids: CASSPTGSEAGYTF. Here the CDR3 DNA reads TGTGCCAGCAGCCCTACCGGCAGTGAGGCCGGCTACACCTTC.

CDR3 in amino acids: CASSQGSAGGTYEQYF. The DNA of the CDR3 is TGCGCCAGCAGCCAAGGCTCCGCGGGAGGGACCTACGAGCAGTACTTC. The chain uses TRBV4-3 and TRBJ2-7, with 9 bases matching TRBD2. The CDR3 totals 16 residues. The V segment lost 1 base and the J segment 2 bases; nucleotides outside the gene matches: 6. In germline, CDR1 is LGHNA, CDR2 YSLEER.

This clone was recorded once. The rearrangement uses TRBV5-6 and TRBJ1-2; the D gene is possibly TRBD1 (5 bases). The V and J ends lost 4 bases and 7 bases respectively, with 14 bases between them. The CDR3 extends over 13 amino acids. CDR1 is SGHDT and CDR2 is YYEEEE in the germline V gene. The CDR3: CASSPRRGSGYTF. The CDR3 nucleotides are TGTGCCAGCAGCCCGCGGCGGGGCTCTGGCTACACCTTC.

This chain's CDR3 is CASSLRAPGNEQFF. For the CDR3, the DNA is TGTGCCAGCAGCTTACGCGCCCCGGGCAATGAGCAGTTCTTC. The chain combines TRBV11-2 with TRBJ2-1, with D hard to call. Trimming stripped 2 bases from V and 6 bases from J, with 11 bases between. In germline, CDR1 is SGHAT, CDR2 FQNNGV. The CDR3 extends over 14 amino acids.